This TCR beta chain was captured in a study of shared clonotypes between healthy human individuals (dated by TCRdb to the early 2020s). Broadly, across the study: Two women and a few men aged 18 to 49 years were included in the cohort. For each donor, CD4 naive and CD4 memory were each given three plates, CD8 naive was given two plates, and CD8 memory was given one plate. Blood TCR repertoires of about five healthy adults were deeply sequenced to estimate repertoire size and the extent of clonotype sharing between individuals. To increase sequencing depth and limit assay-specific biases, TCR repertoire library preparation and sequencing were carried out by different laboratories using diverse techniques. Between about 0.9 and 8.9 billion PBMCs per donor were obtained by leukapheresis. General study outcomes and caveats: Pairwise subsampling led to the expectation that sequencing depth would affect the degree of clonotype sharing among donors. Sampling was restricted to blood, and TCR repertoires in tissue are likely to differ from TCR repertoires in blood. Sharing across a few donors was observed for about 5% of naive CD4, over 3% of naive CD8, about 2.5% of memory CD4, and about 0.39% of memory CD8 clonotypes. Larger estimated clonotype richness was generally found for naive subsets than for memory subsets. Compared with non-shared clonotypes, the clonotypes found in all four sorted-subset donors had higher generation probabilities. Because the study included a small number of donors, the genetic and exposure-history diversity represented was limited. Incomplete sequencing was indicated by rarefaction of sorted-subset datasets, despite the large sequencing depth.

Relative to germline, V is 6 bases shorter and J is 2 bases shorter, with 11 bases between their ends. The CDR3 numbers 13 residues from cysteine through phenylalanine. Only CDR3 DNA remains: 39 bases, in frame from the first base. The germline V gene (reference sequence) specifies MNHEY as CDR1 and SMNVEV as CDR2. Using the deep immunoSEQ assay, TCR CDR3 regions were amplified from genomic DNA by multiplex PCR. Extracted genomic DNA from each cell subset was spread evenly across all wells of several immunoSEQ 96-well plates, with each plate serving as a replicate. For sorted subsets, each replicate PCR was loaded with roughly 190 ng genomic DNA, equivalent to 25,000 to 30,000 T cell genomes. Purified libraries were measured with a Qubit 3.0 fluorometer, size-checked on a Bioanalyzer 2100, and measured again with the KAPA Library Quantification kit. Each immunoSEQ 96-well plate was sequenced on its own single-read 150-cycle Illumina NextSeq 550 flow cell. Per the authors' processing: Because the immunoSEQ output held only junctional sequences and lacked quality scores, the filtering could not match the filtering applied to full-length reads. To assign V/J genes and CDR3, sequences were annotated against IMGT germline references using PyIR, a Python wrapper for IgBLAST v1.9. Reads were removed for weak V/J assignments (E-value above 1e-6), missing CDR3, stop codons, out-of-frame junctions, or ambiguous translated residues. A V3J clonotype was defined by an identical inferred V gene, J gene, and CDR3 amino acid sequence. Percentage overlap between repertoires was calculated by dividing the number of shared unique clonotypes by the size of the smaller repertoire. Three approaches were used to assess repertoire richness: RTK rarefaction, the Chao1 estimator, and Recon v2.1 estimates of unobserved clonotypes. OLGA was used to compute generation probabilities for all TCRbeta clonotypes that the gDNA method yielded from four donors. TCRdb retrieved this table from immuneACCESS and kept in-frame rearrangements only. Not all clones are present; in checked studies, unresolved V genes account for under half, and no reason is known for the remainder. The V and J calls and the clone size are those of that table, but D and trimming were determined from the DNA. A total of about 2.1 million clones appear in this sample, 93% of them only once. In total, the top ten clones hold approximately 1.7% of the sample.

Comment on this clone: This receptor's antigen is unknown. One base away there is no much larger clone; base qualities are not given.

For the CD8 naive samples, CD45RO-negative cells were positively selected for CCR7, yielding a CD45RA+CCR7+ population from which TemRA cells were excluded. Healthy HIV-negative adults with no recently reported acute infections or vaccinations were included as donors. Every donor was a Caucasian adult living in Nashville, Tennessee, USA. Blood was collected by leukapheresis, and PBMCs were isolated by Ficoll-Histopaque density gradient centrifugation and then cryopreserved in liquid nitrogen vapor phase. Purity and quantity of every magnetically sorted T cell population were checked by analytical flow cytometry. From each sorted fraction, genomic DNA was isolated and quantified by UV absorbance on a Nanodrop 2000c.

Sequencing input: naive CD8+ T cells from PBMCs. The sample's cell subset or site label, decoded: CD45RA+CCR7+. The chain is assembled from TRBV27 and TRBJ2-7; too little of a D gene remains to name it. This TCR came from a man between 18 and 29 years old in good health. Some clones in this sample may be carry-over from other donors' samples. For the CDR3, the sequence is CASRSTETYEQYF. The nucleotides read TGTGCCAGCAGGTCGACTGAGACCTACGAGCAGTACTTC.